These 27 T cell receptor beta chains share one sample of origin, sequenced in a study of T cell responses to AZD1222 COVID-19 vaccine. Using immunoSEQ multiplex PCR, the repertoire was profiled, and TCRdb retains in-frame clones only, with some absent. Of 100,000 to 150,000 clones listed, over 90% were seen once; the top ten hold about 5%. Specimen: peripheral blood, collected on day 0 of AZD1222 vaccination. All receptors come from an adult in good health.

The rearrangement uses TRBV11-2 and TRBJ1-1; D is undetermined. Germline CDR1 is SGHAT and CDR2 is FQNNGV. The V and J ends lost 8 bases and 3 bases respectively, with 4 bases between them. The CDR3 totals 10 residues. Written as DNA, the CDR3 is TGTGCCAGCGCCTACACTGAAGCTTTCTTT. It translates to CASAYTEAFF.

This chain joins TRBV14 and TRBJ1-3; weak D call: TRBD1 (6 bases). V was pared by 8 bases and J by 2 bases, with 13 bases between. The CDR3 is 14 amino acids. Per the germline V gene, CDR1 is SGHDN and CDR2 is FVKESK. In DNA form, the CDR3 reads TGTGCCAGCCGCCTGGGGGGCACTGGAAACACCATATATTTT. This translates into CASRLGGTGNTIYF.

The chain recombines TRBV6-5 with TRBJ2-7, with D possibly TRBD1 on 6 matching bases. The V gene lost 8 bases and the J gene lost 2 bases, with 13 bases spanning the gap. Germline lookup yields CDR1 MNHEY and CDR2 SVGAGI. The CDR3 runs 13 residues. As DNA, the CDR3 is TGTGCCAGCGGTACCGGACAGCCCTACGAGCAGTACTTC. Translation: CASGTGQPYEQYF.

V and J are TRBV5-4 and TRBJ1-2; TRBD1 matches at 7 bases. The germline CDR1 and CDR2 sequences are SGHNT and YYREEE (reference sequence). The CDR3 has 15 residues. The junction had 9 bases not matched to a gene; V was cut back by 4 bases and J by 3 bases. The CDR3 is CASSVGQASYYGYTF. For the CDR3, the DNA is TGTGCCAGCAGCGTCGGACAGGCGAGTTACTATGGCTACACCTTC.

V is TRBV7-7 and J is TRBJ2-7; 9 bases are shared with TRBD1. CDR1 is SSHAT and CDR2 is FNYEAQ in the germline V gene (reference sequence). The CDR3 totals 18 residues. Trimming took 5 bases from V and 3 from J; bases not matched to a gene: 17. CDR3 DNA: TGTGCCAGCAGCCCCCAACCTTTCCCGGGACAGGGAAACTACGAGCAGTACTTC. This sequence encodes CASSPQPFPGQGNYEQYF.

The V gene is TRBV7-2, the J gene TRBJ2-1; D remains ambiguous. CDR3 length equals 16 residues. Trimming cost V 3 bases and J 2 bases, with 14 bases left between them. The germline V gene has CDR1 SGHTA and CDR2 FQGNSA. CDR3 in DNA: TGTGCCAGCAGCTTTAAGATGCTACGCCCCTACAATGAGCAGTTCTTC. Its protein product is CASSFKMLRPYNEQFF.

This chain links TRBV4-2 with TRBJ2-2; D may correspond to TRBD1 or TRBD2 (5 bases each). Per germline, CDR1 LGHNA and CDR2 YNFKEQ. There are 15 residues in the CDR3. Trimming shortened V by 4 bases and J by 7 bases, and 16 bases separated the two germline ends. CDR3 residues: CASSLGLGVGGELFF. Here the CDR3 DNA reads TGTGCCAGCAGCCTTGGACTGGGGGTAGGCGGGGAGCTGTTTTTT.

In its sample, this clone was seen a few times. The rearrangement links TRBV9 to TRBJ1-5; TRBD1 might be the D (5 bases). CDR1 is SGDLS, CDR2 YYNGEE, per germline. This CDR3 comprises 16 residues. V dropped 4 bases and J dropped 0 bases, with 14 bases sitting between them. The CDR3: CASSPRDGGSNQPQHF. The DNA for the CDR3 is TGTGCCAGCAGCCCTAGGGACGGAGGTAGCAATCAGCCCCAGCATTTT.

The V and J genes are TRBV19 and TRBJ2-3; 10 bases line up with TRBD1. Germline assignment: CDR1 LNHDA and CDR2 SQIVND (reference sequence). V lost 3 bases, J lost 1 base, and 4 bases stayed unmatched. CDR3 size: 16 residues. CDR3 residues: CASSMRGTGGTDTQYF. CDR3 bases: TGTGCCAGTAGTATGCGCGGGACAGGGGGCACAGATACGCAGTATTTT. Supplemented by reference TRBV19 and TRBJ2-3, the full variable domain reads DGGITQSPKYLFRKEGQNVTLSCEQNLNHDAMYWYRQDPGQGLRLIYYSQIVNDFQKGDIAEGYSVSREKKESFPLTVTSAQKNPTAFYLCASSMRGTGGTDTQYFGPGTRLTVL.

Here the CDR3 DNA reads TGTGCCAGTAGTACATACAGGGAATTAGGTGAAAAACTGTTTTTT. As protein: CASSTYRELGEKLFF. The J gene is TRBJ1-4, the V gene TRBV19, with a weak D call TRBD1 (6 bases). Trimming removed 4 bases at V and 7 bases at J, with 16 bases between. The CDR3 covers 15 residues. CDR1 is LNHDA, CDR2 SQIVND, per germline (reference sequence).

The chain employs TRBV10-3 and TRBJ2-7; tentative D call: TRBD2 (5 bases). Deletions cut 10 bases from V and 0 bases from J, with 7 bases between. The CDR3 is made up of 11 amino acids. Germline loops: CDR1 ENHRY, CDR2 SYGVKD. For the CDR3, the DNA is TGTGCCACGGCGGGCTCCTACGAGCAGTACTTC. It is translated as CATAGSYEQYF.

The CDR3 DNA reads TGTGCCAGCTCACCCGACGGAGGGTACAATGAGCAGTTCTTC. It codes for CASSPDGGYNEQFF. V usage is TRBV18 and J usage is TRBJ2-1; perhaps TRBD2 as D (6 bases). Germline assignment: CDR1 KGHSH and CDR2 LQKENI. This CDR3 region has 14 residues. Trimming stripped 3 bases from V and 4 bases from J, with 10 bases between. Supplemented by reference TRBV18 and TRBJ2-1, the full variable domain reads NAGVMQNPRHLVRRRGQEARLRCSPMKGHSHVYWYRQLPEEGLKFMVYLQKENIIDESGMPKERFSAEFPKEGPSILRIQQVVRGDSAAYFCASSPDGGYNEQFFGPGTRLTVL.

CDR3 bases: TGTGCCTGGAGTAGGGGTCACGAGCAGTACTTC. This sequence encodes CAWSRGHEQYF. J is TRBJ2-7 and V is TRBV30; D possibly corresponds to TRBD1 (5 bases). Germline CDR1 is GTSNPN and CDR2 is SVGIG (reference sequence). The V end was cut by 2 bases, the J end by 5 bases, with 7 bases between. The CDR3 is 11 residues long.

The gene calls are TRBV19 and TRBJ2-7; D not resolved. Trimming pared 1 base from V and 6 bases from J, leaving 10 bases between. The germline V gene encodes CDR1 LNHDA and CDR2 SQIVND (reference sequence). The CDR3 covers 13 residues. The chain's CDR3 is CASSIAGSPEQYF. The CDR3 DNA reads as TGTGCCAGTAGTATAGCTGGTAGTCCCGAGCAGTACTTC. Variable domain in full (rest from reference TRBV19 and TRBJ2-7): DGGITQSPKYLFRKEGQNVTLSCEQNLNHDAMYWYRQDPGQGLRLIYYSQIVNDFQKGDIAEGYSVSREKKESFPLTVTSAQKNPTAFYLCASSIAGSPEQYFGPGTRLTVT.

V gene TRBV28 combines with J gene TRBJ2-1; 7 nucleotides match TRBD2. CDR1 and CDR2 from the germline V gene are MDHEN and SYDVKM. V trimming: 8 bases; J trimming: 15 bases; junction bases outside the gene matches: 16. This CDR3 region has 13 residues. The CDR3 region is CASAGTTTMSSFF. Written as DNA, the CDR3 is TGTGCCAGCGCCGGGACTACTACAATGAGCTCGTTCTTC.

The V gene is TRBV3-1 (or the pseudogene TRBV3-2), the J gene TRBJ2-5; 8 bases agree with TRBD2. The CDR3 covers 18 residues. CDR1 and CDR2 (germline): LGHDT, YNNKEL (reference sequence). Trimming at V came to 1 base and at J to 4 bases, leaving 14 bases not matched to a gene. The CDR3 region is CASSQVFTSGLPGETQYF. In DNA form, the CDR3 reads TGTGCCAGCAGCCAAGTGTTTACTAGCGGACTCCCGGGAGAGACCCAGTACTTC.

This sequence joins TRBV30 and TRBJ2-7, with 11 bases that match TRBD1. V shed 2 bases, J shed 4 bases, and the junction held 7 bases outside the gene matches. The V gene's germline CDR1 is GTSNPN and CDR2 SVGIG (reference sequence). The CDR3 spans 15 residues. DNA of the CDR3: TGTGCCTGGAGTCCAAGGACAGGGGGCCGGTACGAGCAGTACTTC. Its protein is CAWSPRTGGRYEQYF.

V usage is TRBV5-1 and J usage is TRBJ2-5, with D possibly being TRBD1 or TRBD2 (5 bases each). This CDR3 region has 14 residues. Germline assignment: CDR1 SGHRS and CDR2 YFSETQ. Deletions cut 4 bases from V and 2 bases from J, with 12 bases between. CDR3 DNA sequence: TGCGCCAGCAGCAAAGGGACGCAACAAGAGACCCAGTACTTC. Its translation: CASSKGTQQETQYF. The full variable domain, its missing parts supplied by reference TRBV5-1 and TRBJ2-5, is KAGVTQTPRYLIKTRGQQVTLSCSPISGHRSVSWYQQTPGQGLQFLFEYFSETQRNKGNFPGRFSGRQFSNSRSEMNVSTLELGDSALYLCASSKGTQQETQYFGPGTRLLVL.

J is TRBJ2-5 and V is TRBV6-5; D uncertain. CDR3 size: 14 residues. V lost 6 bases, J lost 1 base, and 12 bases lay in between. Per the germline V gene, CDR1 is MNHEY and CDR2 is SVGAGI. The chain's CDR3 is CASSNSWVQETQYF. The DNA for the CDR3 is TGTGCCAGCAGCAACTCATGGGTCCAAGAGACCCAGTACTTC.

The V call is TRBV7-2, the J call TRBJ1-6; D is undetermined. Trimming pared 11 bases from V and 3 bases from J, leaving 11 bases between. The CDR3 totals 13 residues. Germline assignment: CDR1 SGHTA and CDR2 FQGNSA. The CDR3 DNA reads TGTGCCTCGGGTGGGGACTATAATTCACCCCTCCACTTT. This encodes CASGGDYNSPLHF.

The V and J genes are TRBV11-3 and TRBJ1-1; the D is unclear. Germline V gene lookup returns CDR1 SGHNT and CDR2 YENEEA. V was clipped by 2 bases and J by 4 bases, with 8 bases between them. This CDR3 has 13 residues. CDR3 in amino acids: CASSLSGSTEAFF. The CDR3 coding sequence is TGTGCCAGCAGCTTATCAGGATCCACTGAAGCTTTCTTT.

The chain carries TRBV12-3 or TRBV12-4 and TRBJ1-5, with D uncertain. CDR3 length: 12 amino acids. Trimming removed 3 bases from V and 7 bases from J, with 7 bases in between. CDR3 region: CASSFGWQPQHF. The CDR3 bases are TGTGCCAGCAGTTTCGGGTGGCAGCCCCAGCATTTT.

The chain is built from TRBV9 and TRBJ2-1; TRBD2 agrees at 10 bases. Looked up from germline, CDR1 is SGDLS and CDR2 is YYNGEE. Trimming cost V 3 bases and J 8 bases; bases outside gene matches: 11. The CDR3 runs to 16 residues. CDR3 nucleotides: TGTGCCAGCAGCGGTTCTACGAGCGGGGGGGGCCATGAGCAGTTCTTC. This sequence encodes CASSGSTSGGGHEQFF.

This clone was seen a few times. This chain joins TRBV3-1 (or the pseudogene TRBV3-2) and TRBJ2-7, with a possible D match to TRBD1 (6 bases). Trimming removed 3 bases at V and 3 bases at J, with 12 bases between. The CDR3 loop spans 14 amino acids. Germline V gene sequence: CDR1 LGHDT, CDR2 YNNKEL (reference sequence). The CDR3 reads CASSHSTDSYEQYF. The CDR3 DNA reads TGTGCCAGCAGCCATTCCACGGACAGCTACGAGCAGTACTTC.

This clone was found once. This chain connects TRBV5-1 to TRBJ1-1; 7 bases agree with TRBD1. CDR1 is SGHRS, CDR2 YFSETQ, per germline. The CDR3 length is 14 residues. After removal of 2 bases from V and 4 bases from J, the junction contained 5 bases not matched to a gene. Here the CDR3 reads CASSLEGASTEAFF. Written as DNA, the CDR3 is TGCGCCAGCAGCTTAGAGGGGGCGTCCACTGAAGCTTTCTTT.

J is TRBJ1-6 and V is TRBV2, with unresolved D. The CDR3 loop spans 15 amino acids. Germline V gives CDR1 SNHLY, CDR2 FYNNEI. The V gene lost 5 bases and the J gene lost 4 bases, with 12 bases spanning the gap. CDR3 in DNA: TGTGCCAGCAGTTCCCGTTCCACGTATAATTCACCCCTCCACTTT. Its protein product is CASSSRSTYNSPLHF.

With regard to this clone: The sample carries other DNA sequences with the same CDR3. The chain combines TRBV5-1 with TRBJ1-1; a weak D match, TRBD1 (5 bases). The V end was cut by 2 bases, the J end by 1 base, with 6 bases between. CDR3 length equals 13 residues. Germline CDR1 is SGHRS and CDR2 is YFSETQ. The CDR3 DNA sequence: TGCGCCAGCAGCTTCACAGGGAACACTGAAGCTTTCTTT. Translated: CASSFTGNTEAFF.